Listed here are 16 T cell receptor beta chains from one sample, sequenced in a study of T cell repertoires in cytomegalovirus infection. These receptors' antigens are unknown. TCRdb itself ran the reads through MiXCR, one entry per CDR3 protein. The table records about 160,000 distinct CDR3 sequences, roughly 20% of them present only once. The sample was CD8+ T cells from cultured PBMCs, taken from culture after CMV antigen stimulation. The receptors shown here come from a human donor in good health (CMV status not recorded). Some clones in this sample may be carry-over from other donors' samples.

This clonotype was recorded a few times. CDR3 sequence reads: CAGSGDLGNEQFF. CDR3 coding DNA: TGTGCCGGCTCCGGAGACCTGGGCAATGAGCAGTTCTTC. V is TRBV11-2 and J is TRBJ2-1; D is uncertain. From germline, CDR1 is SGHAT and CDR2 FQNNGV. The V gene lost 11 bases and the J gene lost 6 bases, with 17 bases spanning the gap. This CDR3 region has 13 residues.

This clonotype turned up a few times. J is TRBJ1-1 and V is TRBV6-1; a weak D match, TRBD1 (5 bases). The V gene's germline CDR1 is MNHNS and CDR2 SASEGT. Trimming cost V 5 bases and J 7 bases, with 11 bases left between them. CDR3 length equals 12 residues. CDR3: CASSPGTLEAFF. CDR3 in DNA: TGTGCCAGCAGTCCCGGGACCCTTGAAGCTTTCTTT.

A single count supports this clonotype. V and J are TRBV7-8 and TRBJ2-5, with TRBD2 as a possible D gene (6 bases). This CDR3 has 14 amino acids. Trimming pared 3 bases from V and 5 bases from J, leaving 13 bases between. CDR1 and CDR2 (germline): SGHVS, FQNEAQ. CDR3 DNA sequence: TGTGCCAGCAGCTTTTCTGGCGGGGTTGAGACCCAGTACTTC. Residues: CASSFSGGVETQYF.

The V and J genes are TRBV7-8 and TRBJ2-3; TRBD2 matches at 7 bases. V lost 4 bases to trimming and J lost 2 bases; unmatched junction nucleotides: 9. The CDR3 covers 16 residues. Germline-derived CDR1 and CDR2 are SGHVS and FQNEAQ. CDR3 coding DNA: TGTGCCAGCAGCTCAAATTGGGGGGGGGACACAGATACGCAGTATTTT. This translates into CASSSNWGGDTDTQYF.

This clonotype was seen a handful of times. The chain joins TRBV9 to TRBJ1-1, with D unresolved. CDR3 length equals 16 residues. Trimming pared 0 bases from V and 0 bases from J, leaving 12 bases between. The germline CDR1 and CDR2 sequences are SGDLS and YYNGEE. The CDR3 protein is CASSVEAAFLNTEAFF. The CDR3 DNA reads as TGTGCCAGCAGCGTAGAGGCAGCCTTCTTGAACACTGAAGCTTTCTTT.

This clonotype was picked up a small number of times. The genes are TRBV9 and TRBJ1-2; 7 nucleotides line up with TRBD1. V was pared by 4 bases and J by 7 bases, with 13 bases of the junction left unmatched. Germline CDR1 reads SGDLS; CDR2 reads YYNGEE. The CDR3 runs 15 residues. CDR3 loop: CASSSRQGLSSGYTF. CDR3 coding DNA: TGTGCCAGCAGCTCACGACAGGGATTATCGAGTGGCTACACCTTC.

This clonotype showed up just a few times. The rearrangement uses TRBV7-8 and TRBJ1-1, with D possibly TRBD1 on 5 matching bases. Germline V gives CDR1 SGHVS, CDR2 FQNEAQ. The CDR3 contains 16 residues. Trimming removed 7 bases from V and 4 bases from J, with 22 bases in between. The CDR3 is CASTESWGLEITEAFF. The CDR3 DNA sequence: TGTGCCAGCACCGAGTCCTGGGGACTGGAAATCACTGAAGCTTTCTTT.

The gene calls are TRBV5-4 and TRBJ1-2, with D possibly TRBD1 on 5 matching bases. Germline CDR1 SGHNT, CDR2 YYREEE (reference sequence). Trimming cost V 3 bases and J 7 bases, with 19 bases left between them. CDR3 length: 15 amino acids. CDR3 protein: CASSSPGAAPGGYTF. CDR3 DNA sequence: TGTGCCAGCAGCTCCCCCGGGGCCGCGCCGGGTGGCTACACCTTC.

This clonotype was counted only a few times. The chain has TRBV7-9 and TRBJ1-1; 8 bases agree with TRBD1. The CDR3 consists of 14 residues. The trim removed 8 bases at V and 7 bases at J, leaving 12 bases unmatched. Germline V gene sequence: CDR1 SEHNR, CDR2 FQNEAQ (reference sequence). CDR3 nucleotides: TGTGCCAGCTCCAAAACAGGGGGTGAAATTGAAGCTTTCTTT. Its translation: CASSKTGGEIEAFF.

This clonotype has a count of ten or more. The gene calls are TRBV11-2 and TRBJ2-7; D uncertain. The CDR3 sequence is 15 residues long. In germline, CDR1 is SGHAT, CDR2 FQNNGV. V was cut by 5 bases and J by 4 bases, with 18 bases left in between. CDR3 sequence: CASSQRPSELYEQYF. CDR3 in DNA: TGTGCCAGCAGCCAGAGGCCGTCTGAGCTGTACGAGCAGTACTTC.

This clonotype came up many times. The chain employs TRBV28 and TRBJ2-5; maybe TRBD2 (6 bases). The germline CDR1 and CDR2 sequences are MDHEN and SYDVKM. This CDR3 is 15 amino acids long. Trimming took off 6 bases at V and 3 bases at J, with 17 bases between the two ends. The DNA of the CDR3 is TGTGCCAGCAGCCTAGGGGCTAGCGAAAAAGAGACCCAGTACTTC. Translated, it gives CASSLGASEKETQYF.

This clonotype occurred many times. CDR3 protein: CASTPAGGYQKTQYF. CDR3 DNA sequence: TGTGCCAGCACCCCAGCGGGGGGATATCAAAAGACCCAGTACTTC. V is TRBV12-3 or TRBV12-4 and J is TRBJ2-5; 9 nucleotides match TRBD2. The junction had 12 bases not matched to a gene; V was cut back by 7 bases and J by 6 bases. CDR3 length: 15 amino acids.

The chain combines TRBV15 with TRBJ2-5, with 8 bases lining up with TRBD2. This CDR3 contains 15 residues. Germline V CDR1 and CDR2: LNHNV, YYDKDF (reference sequence). The V segment lost 0 bases and the J segment 5 bases; nucleotides outside the gene matches: 5. In DNA, the CDR3 is TGTGCCACCAGCAGAGAGGGATCGGGGGGGGAGACCCAGTACTTC. Amino acid sequence: CATSREGSGGETQYF.

V and J are TRBV6-1 and TRBJ2-1; D possibly uses TRBD1 or TRBD2 (5 bases each). Per germline, CDR1 MNHNS and CDR2 SASEGT. Trimming left V 7 bases short and J 7 bases short, with 17 bases between. CDR3 length: 14 residues. CDR3 bases: TGTGCCAGCATGGGGTCGGGCAGGGAGAATGAGCAGTTCTTC. Protein sequence: CASMGSGRENEQFF.

This clonotype was observed a few times. This sequence joins TRBV7-8 and TRBJ1-4, with D uncertain. This CDR3 is built from 14 residues. V lost 4 bases, J lost 14 bases, and 20 bases lay in between. Germline V gene lookup returns CDR1 SGHVS and CDR2 FQNEAQ. CDR3 DNA: TGTGCCAGCAGCTCCATACCGGCCATGAGACGGCTGTTTTTT. It is translated as CASSSIPAMRRLFF.

This chain uses TRBV2 with TRBJ2-2; D possibly matches TRBD1 or TRBD2 (5 bases each). The V end was cut by 2 bases, the J end by 4 bases, with 17 bases between. Germline CDR1 SNHLY, CDR2 FYNNEI. CDR3 length equals 17 residues. This CDR3 reads CASSESREGMSTGELFF. DNA of the CDR3: TGTGCCAGCAGTGAAAGCCGCGAGGGGATGAGCACCGGGGAGCTGTTTTTT.